These 20 T cell receptor beta chains were sequenced from one sample in a study of OX40 agonist ivuxolimab in advanced cancers. Assay: immunoSEQ multiplex PCR; the TCRdb copy retains only in-frame clones and omits some. The data hold about 95,000 clones, with 89% observed a single time. The source material was CD4+ or CD8+ T cells sorted from blood, sampled in a trial of the OX40 agonist ivuxolimab. These receptors were taken from an adult with an advanced solid tumor such as melanoma, head and neck, liver or kidney cancer.

This chain links TRBV10-2 with TRBJ2-2; D perhaps matches TRBD2 (5 bases). The germline V gene has CDR1 WSHSY and CDR2 SAAADI. V was clipped by 9 bases and J by 3 bases, with 14 bases between them. The CDR3 is 14 amino acids. This CDR3 reads CASSTGIDTGELFF. CDR3 sequence (DNA): TGCGCCAGTTCCACCGGGATTGACACCGGGGAGCTGTTTTTT.

V usage is TRBV11-2 and J usage is TRBJ1-2; D is possibly TRBD1 (5 bases). The germline gives CDR1 SGHAT, CDR2 FQNNGV. The CDR3 spans 15 residues. The ends were cut back, 5 bases at V and 2 bases at J, with 15 bases in the middle. In DNA, the CDR3 is TGTGCCAGCAGCCACCTAAGGCGGGACAACTATGGCTACACCTTC. It is translated as CASSHLRRDNYGYTF.

This chain connects TRBV29-1 to TRBJ2-3; 9 bases are a match to TRBD2. V was clipped by 7 bases and J by 2 bases; unmatched bases: 7. CDR3 length equals 14 residues. Germline CDR1 is SQVTM and CDR2 is ANQGSEA. The CDR3, as DNA: TGCAGCGGCCACCGCGGGGGGGCCACAGATACGCAGTATTTT. It specifies CSGHRGGATDTQYF.

This sequence joins TRBV19 and TRBJ2-7, with TRBD1 as a possible D gene (5 bases). Germline V gene lookup returns CDR1 LNHDA and CDR2 SQIVND (reference sequence). V was trimmed by 5 bases and J by 3 bases, leaving 17 bases between them. This CDR3 region has 15 residues. The DNA of the CDR3 is TGTGCCAGTAGTCAAGGGGTCGGGCCTTTCTACGAGCAGTACTTC. This encodes CASSQGVGPFYEQYF.

This clone has only one observation. The rearrangement joins TRBV28 to TRBJ1-4; D ambiguous. The CDR3 is 15 amino acids. V was cut by 8 bases and J by 4 bases, with 17 bases left in between. Germline V gene data show CDR1 as MDHEN and CDR2 as SYDVKM. In nucleotides, the CDR3 is TGTGCCAGCTTACTTCCGGGGTCCCGTAATGAAAAACTGTTTTTT. It is translated as CASLLPGSRNEKLFF.

A single count supports this clone. The chain is built from TRBV28 and TRBJ2-3; 9 nucleotides match TRBD2. The V gene end was trimmed by 8 bases and the J gene end by 4 bases; junction bases not matched to a gene: 7. CDR1 is MDHEN and CDR2 is SYDVKM in the germline V gene. The CDR3 has 14 amino acids. DNA of the CDR3: TGTGCCAGCGCCTTAGCGGGAGAGTCAGATACGCAGTATTTT. This encodes CASALAGESDTQYF.

The gene calls are TRBV7-3 and TRBJ1-4, with D perhaps TRBD1 (5 bases). CDR3 length equals 15 residues. Germline lookup yields CDR1 SGHTA and CDR2 FQGTGA. V dropped 2 bases and J dropped 3 bases, with 10 bases sitting between them. The CDR3 protein is CASSLGLGPNEKLFF. The CDR3 nucleotides read TGTGCCAGCAGCTTAGGACTGGGGCCTAATGAAAAACTGTTTTTT.

This rearrangement joins TRBV29-1 to TRBJ2-5; D is possibly TRBD2 (7 bases). The CDR3 has 13 amino acids. Germline V CDR1 and CDR2: SQVTM, ANQGSEA. The ends were cut back, 6 bases at V and 4 bases at J, with 15 bases in the middle. In nucleotides, the CDR3 is TGCAGCGTCCCTAAAGGGGGGGCAGAGACCCAGTACTTC. Translated: CSVPKGGAETQYF.

This clone was observed once. V gene TRBV18 combines with J gene TRBJ1-2; D call uncertain. V shed 1 base and J shed 2 bases, with 8 bases lying between them. The CDR3 runs to 14 residues. Germline V gives CDR1 KGHSH, CDR2 LQKENI. As DNA, the CDR3 is TGTGCCAGCTCACCACGTACTGACAACTATGGCTACACCTTC. Translation: CASSPRTDNYGYTF. Filled out from reference TRBV18 and TRBJ1-2, the complete variable domain reads NAGVMQNPRHLVRRRGQEARLRCSPMKGHSHVYWYRQLPEEGLKFMVYLQKENIIDESGMPKERFSAEFPKEGPSILRIQQVVRGDSAAYFCASSPRTDNYGYTFGSGTRLTVV.

This sequence joins TRBV5-1 and TRBJ2-7; D gene unclear. Germline CDR1 and CDR2: SGHRS and YFSETQ. This CDR3 region has 13 residues. V was cut by 3 bases and J by 0 bases, with 7 bases left in between. CDR3 coding DNA: TGCGCCAGCAGCTGGTCGAACTCCTACGAGCAGTACTTC. Translating gives CASSWSNSYEQYF.

This chain connects TRBV6-5 to TRBJ2-1; D possibly corresponds to TRBD1 (6 bases). Trimming stripped 5 bases from V and 3 bases from J, with 11 bases between. In germline, CDR1 is MNHEY, CDR2 SVGAGI. The CDR3 runs 14 residues. The CDR3 sequence is CASSTRDNYNEQFF. For the CDR3, the DNA is TGTGCCAGCAGTACCCGGGACAACTACAATGAGCAGTTCTTC.

The V call is TRBV30, the J call TRBJ2-2; D uncertain. CDR1 GTSNPN and CDR2 SVGIG come from the germline V gene (reference sequence). V gave up 0 bases and J gave up 4 bases, with 15 bases separating them. The CDR3 is 16 residues long. DNA for the CDR3: TGTGCCTGGAGTGTAAAGTCGGGTGGTGGCACCGGGGAGCTGTTTTTT. It codes for CAWSVKSGGGTGELFF.

The chain combines TRBV30 with TRBJ1-5, with D maybe TRBD1 (5 bases). V lost 0 bases, J lost 9 bases, and 18 bases lay in between. Per the germline V gene, CDR1 is GTSNPN and CDR2 is SVGIG (reference sequence). The CDR3 has 15 amino acids. CDR3 sequence (DNA): TGTGCCTGGAGTGTAGTGGGACCCGGCGAGGGGCCCCAGCATTTT. This gives the protein CAWSVVGPGEGPQHF.

V usage is TRBV7-6 and J usage is TRBJ2-7, with D possibly TRBD1 on 6 matching bases. The length of the CDR3 is 11 residues. The V end lost 3 bases, the J end lost 9 bases, and 9 bases lay between the germline ends. Germline V gene lookup returns CDR1 SGHVS and CDR2 FNYEAQ. CDR3 sequence: CASSFEGVQYF. For the CDR3, the DNA is TGTGCCAGCAGCTTCGAGGGGGTGCAGTACTTC.

The V gene is TRBV29-1, the J gene TRBJ2-1; D gene uncertain. V lost 7 bases and J lost 6, with 10 bases in between. CDR1 and CDR2 (germline): SQVTM, ANQGSEA. The CDR3 runs 11 residues. CDR3 bases: TGCAGCGCTCGGGTCGGCAATGAGCAGTTCTTC. It yields the protein CSARVGNEQFF.

The rearrangement joins TRBV4-2 to TRBJ2-7; 8 positions agree with TRBD1. The V gene end was trimmed by 0 bases and the J gene end by 3 bases; junction bases not matched to a gene: 10. CDR3 size: 17 residues. Germline CDR1 and CDR2: LGHNA and YNFKEQ. CDR3 in amino acids: CASSQDSGQGEGYEQYF. CDR3 nucleotides: TGTGCCAGCAGCCAAGACTCCGGACAGGGAGAAGGCTACGAGCAGTACTTC.

V is TRBV5-1 and J is TRBJ1-1, with 9 bases aligning to TRBD1. The V gene end was trimmed by 5 bases and the J gene end by 1 base; junction bases not matched to a gene: 6. Germline values: CDR1 SGHRS, CDR2 YFSETQ. The CDR3 consists of 15 residues. CDR3 loop: CASSLQGARNTEAFF. Here the CDR3 DNA reads TGCGCCAGCAGTTTACAGGGGGCGCGGAACACTGAAGCTTTCTTT.

The rearrangement uses TRBV29-1 and TRBJ1-1, with D hard to call. CDR1 is SQVTM and CDR2 is ANQGSEA in the germline V gene. CDR3 size: 12 residues. The ends were cut back, 7 bases at V and 4 bases at J, with 13 bases in the middle. The CDR3, as DNA: TGCAGCGGAGGCCCGATTGGCACTGAAGCTTTCTTT. The encoded protein is CSGGPIGTEAFF.

The genes are TRBV9 and TRBJ2-4; either TRBD1 or TRBD2 may supply D (6 bases each). CDR1 and CDR2 (germline): SGDLS, YYNGEE. With 0 bases removed from V and 4 bases from J, the gap between germline ends came to 17 bases. This CDR3 comprises 17 residues. In DNA form, the CDR3 reads TGTGCCAGCAGCGTAGAAGTGGGGGGCGAAGGAAAAAACATTCAGTACTTC. It translates to CASSVEVGGEGKNIQYF. Combining the CDR3 with reference TRBV9 and TRBJ2-4 gives the whole variable domain DSGVTQTPKHLITATGQRVTLRCSPRSGDLSVYWYQQSLDQGLQFLIQYYNGEERAKGNILERFSAQQFPDLHSELNLSSLELGDSALYFCASSVEVGGEGKNIQYFGAGTRLSVL.

This chain uses TRBV6-1 with TRBJ2-5, with D tentatively TRBD1 (6 bases). The CDR3 runs 14 residues. Germline loops: CDR1 MNHNS, CDR2 SASEGT. V shed 1 base and J shed 5 bases, with 11 bases lying between them. The CDR3 is CASSEGQAAETQYF. The CDR3 DNA is TGTGCCAGCAGTGAAGGACAGGCGGCGGAGACCCAGTACTTC.